The 31 T cell receptor beta chains in this list originate from one sample, sequenced in a study of cytomegalovirus exposure and HLA in healthy donors. A multiplex PCR was run with 60 Vbeta primers and 13 Jbeta primers. Produced via immunoSEQ multiplex PCR; TCRdb's table is partial and in-frame only. This sample has about 140,000 clones, with roughly 78% found just once. The specimen sequenced was PBMCs. These receptors came from a man aged 30 to 39 in good health.

This rearrangement joins TRBV28 to TRBJ2-1, with D unclear. Germline CDR1 reads MDHEN; CDR2 reads SYDVKM. Trimming shortened V by 4 bases and J by 9 bases, and 10 bases separated the two germline ends. This CDR3 has 12 residues. For the CDR3, the DNA is TGTGCCAGCAGTTCCCGGGTGGGTGAGCAGTTCTTC. Protein sequence: CASSSRVGEQFF. The full variable domain, in which reference TRBV28 and TRBJ2-1 provide the parts outside the CDR3, is DVKVTQSSRYLVKRTGEKVFLECVQDMDHENMFWYRQDPGLGLRLIYFSYDVKMKEKGDIPEGYSVSREKKERFSLILESASTNQTSMYLCASSSRVGEQFFGPGTRLTVL.

This chain links TRBV5-1 with TRBJ2-4, with a weak D call TRBD1 (6 bases). Trimming cost V 1 base and J 8 bases, with 13 bases left between them. The CDR3 runs 14 residues. In germline, CDR1 is SGHRS, CDR2 YFSETQ. The CDR3 spells CASSLRTASDIQYF. CDR3 coding DNA: TGCGCCAGCAGCTTGAGGACAGCGTCGGACATTCAGTACTTC.

About this clone itself: Relative to the germline gene, one junction end is altered; a read error may explain this. This sequence joins TRBV7-9 and TRBJ2-2; D gene uncertain. The germline V gene has CDR1 SEHNR and CDR2 FQNEAQ (reference sequence). This CDR3 contains 13 residues. In DNA, the CDR3 is TGTTCCAGCAGGAGTTTGAACACCGGGGAGCTGTTTTTT. Translating it yields CSSRSLNTGELFF.

This clone was counted between two and nine times. The chain couples TRBV6-4 to TRBJ2-1; TRBD2 agrees at 9 bases. V was pared by 5 bases and J by 7 bases, with 9 bases of the junction left unmatched. CDR1 is MRHNA and CDR2 is SNTAGT in the germline V gene. The CDR3 has 15 amino acids. The CDR3 DNA follows: TGTGCCAGCAGTCAAGTAGCGGGAGCCATGAATGAGCAGTTCTTC. Translation gives CASSQVAGAMNEQFF.

Comments on this clone: An end of the junction does not agree with germline; a read error may underlie this. V gene TRBV15 combines with J gene TRBJ2-5; 11 bases are shared with TRBD1. Per the germline V gene, CDR1 is LNHNV and CDR2 is YYDKDF (reference sequence). CDR3 length: 18 amino acids. CDR3 DNA sequence: TGTGCCCCCAGCAGAGATCCCCCAGAGGACAGGGGGCGGGAGACCCAGTACTTC. Its protein is CAPSRDPPEDRGRETQYF.

The chain couples TRBV6-4 to TRBJ2-1, with 10 positions matching TRBD1. V shed 3 bases, J shed 3 bases, and the junction held 2 bases outside the gene matches. Germline values: CDR1 MRHNA, CDR2 SNTAGT. The CDR3 has 15 residues. The CDR3 coding sequence is TGTGCCAGCAGTGAAGGACAGGGGGACTACAATGAGCAGTTCTTC. Its translation: CASSEGQGDYNEQFF.

The chain has TRBV9 and TRBJ2-1; 12 bases are a match to TRBD2. The length of the CDR3 is 17 residues. CDR1 and CDR2 from the germline V gene are SGDLS and YYNGEE. V was pared by 0 bases and J by 10 bases, with 11 bases of the junction left unmatched. CDR3: CASSVGGLAGPRGEQFF. The CDR3 region has the DNA TGTGCCAGCAGCGTAGGTGGACTAGCGGGACCGCGAGGGGAGCAGTTCTTC.

The chain has TRBV5-8 and TRBJ2-3; TRBD2 aligns across 8 bases. V shed 2 bases, J shed 6 bases, and the junction held 17 bases outside the gene matches. Germline lookup yields CDR1 SGHTS and CDR2 YDEGEE. CDR3 length: 18 amino acids. The CDR3 sequence: CASSLRRGVSGTLDTQYF. The CDR3 nucleotides read TGTGCCAGCAGCTTACGCCGTGGGGTTAGCGGGACCCTCGATACGCAGTATTTT.

J is TRBJ2-7 and V is TRBV7-6, with D maybe TRBD2 (6 bases). V lost 0 bases and J lost 2, with 11 bases in between. Germline V gene sequence: CDR1 SGHVS, CDR2 FNYEAQ. This CDR3 is built from 15 residues. The CDR3 nucleotides read TGTGCCAGCAGCTTAGCGGTGGAGGGGACCTACGAGCAGTACTTC. Protein: CASSLAVEGTYEQYF. Filled out from reference TRBV7-6 and TRBJ2-7, the complete variable domain reads GAGVSQSPRYKVTKRGQDVALRCDPISGHVSLYWYRQALGQGPEFLTYFNYEAQQDKSGLPNDRFSAERPEGSISTLTIQRTEQRDSAMYRCASSLAVEGTYEQYFGPGTRLTVT.

This clone appeared a few times. V usage is TRBV5-1 and J usage is TRBJ2-3; TRBD2 might be the D (5 bases). Germline assignment: CDR1 SGHRS and CDR2 YFSETQ. The CDR3 extends over 16 amino acids. Trimming took off 0 bases at V and 2 bases at J, with 13 bases between the two ends. The CDR3 reads CASSLGSARATDTQYF. CDR3 DNA sequence: TGCGCCAGCAGCTTGGGTAGCGCTAGGGCCACAGATACGCAGTATTTT.

CDR3 loop: CASSPGPLPSYGYTF. As DNA, the CDR3 is TGTGCCAGCAGTCCAGGTCCACTTCCCTCCTATGGCTACACCTTC. This sequence joins TRBV27 and TRBJ1-2; D unclear. V lost 5 bases, J lost 4 bases, and 17 bases lay in between. There are 15 residues in the CDR3. Looked up from germline, CDR1 is MNHEY and CDR2 is SMNVEV (reference sequence).

This rearrangement joins TRBV13 to TRBJ2-5, with D maybe TRBD2 (6 bases). With the DNA end fitting TRBJ2-7 better, the J assignment may be wrong. In germline, CDR1 is PRHDT, CDR2 FYEKMQ (reference sequence). The CDR3 contains 14 residues. The CDR3 sequence is CASSLVLGGDEQYF. The CDR3 region has the DNA TGTGCCAGCAGCTTAGTTCTTGGAGGGGACGAGCAGTACTTC.

The chain employs TRBV13 and TRBJ2-7; 8 bases fit TRBD1. Germline V gene sequence: CDR1 PRHDT, CDR2 FYEKMQ (reference sequence). J was trimmed by 3 bases and V by 0 bases; bases with no gene match: 7. CDR3 size: 16 residues. The CDR3 protein is CASSLGGTGAFYEQYF. The CDR3, as DNA: TGTGCCAGCAGCTTAGGGGGGACAGGAGCTTTCTACGAGCAGTACTTC.

Concerning this clone itself: One junction end does not reproduce the germline sequence, and a read error may be involved. This sequence joins TRBV18 and TRBJ1-3, with 7 bases that match TRBD1. The CDR3 loop spans 16 amino acids. Germline loops: CDR1 KGHSH, CDR2 LQKENI. CDR3: CASSPRDSSSGNTVYF. CDR3 nucleotides: TGTGCCAGCTCACCGCGGGACAGTTCCTCTGGAAACACCGTATATTTT.

The CDR3 bases are TGTGCCAGCAGCCCCCGACCTAGGGAAAAACTGTTTTTT. Its protein is CASSPRPREKLFF. The V and J genes are TRBV9 and TRBJ1-4; D is unresolved. CDR1 is SGDLS, CDR2 YYNGEE, per germline. Between the trimmed V and J ends, which lost 4 bases and 8 bases, there was a span of 12 bases. CDR3 length: 13 amino acids. Looking up the rest from reference TRBV9 and TRBJ1-4 gives the full variable domain: DSGVTQTPKHLITATGQRVTLRCSPRSGDLSVYWYQQSLDQGLQFLIQYYNGEERAKGNILERFSAQQFPDLHSELNLSSLELGDSALYFCASSPRPREKLFFGSGTQLSVL.

In the case of this clone: The sample has other DNA sequences that encode this CDR3 too. The V gene is TRBV19, the J gene TRBJ2-1, with 9 bases that match TRBD2. Germline CDR1 reads LNHDA; CDR2 reads SQIVND (reference sequence). The CDR3 has 15 amino acids. J gave up 0 bases and V 3 bases, and 0 bases lay outside the gene matches. CDR3 amino acids: CASSISGSSYNEQFF. DNA for the CDR3: TGTGCCAGTAGTATTAGCGGGAGCTCCTACAATGAGCAGTTCTTC.

The chain recombines TRBV27 with TRBJ2-7; TRBD1 matches at 9 bases. In germline, CDR1 is MNHEY, CDR2 SMNVEV (reference sequence). This CDR3 contains 16 residues. V gave up 5 bases and J gave up 7 bases; unmatched junction bases: 15. The DNA for the CDR3 is TGTGCCAGCAGTCCAGCCAAGGGACAGGGCCTCTGGGAGCAGTACTTC. This encodes CASSPAKGQGLWEQYF.

The chain recombines TRBV10-2 with TRBJ1-5; the match to TRBD1 covers 8 bases. The germline V gene has CDR1 WSHSY and CDR2 SAAADI. CDR3 length: 14 amino acids. Trimming cost V 5 bases and J 7 bases; bases outside gene matches: 7. The CDR3 DNA sequence: TGCGCCAGCAGTTTAGACAGGGGTGACCAGCCCCAGCATTTT. It codes for CASSLDRGDQPQHF.

V gene TRBV6-5 combines with J gene TRBJ2-2, with D unclear. In germline, CDR1 is MNHEY, CDR2 SVGAGI. The CDR3 length is 14 residues. The V end lost 2 bases, the J end lost 1 base, and 5 bases lay between the germline ends. The CDR3 nucleotides are TGTGCCAGCAGTTACGGAGAGAACACCGGGGAGCTGTTTTTT. This sequence encodes CASSYGENTGELFF.

The rearrangement links TRBV7-2 to TRBJ2-5; 7 bases match TRBD2. The CDR3 is made up of 13 amino acids. Germline V CDR1 and CDR2: SGHTA, FQGNSA. Losses at the gene ends were 3 bases for V and 7 bases for J; bases not matched to a gene: 5. The CDR3 spells CASSFGGSGTQYF. The CDR3 DNA is TGTGCCAGCAGCTTTGGCGGGAGCGGGACCCAGTACTTC.

The rearrangement links TRBV7-9 to TRBJ2-2, with 12 bases matching TRBD2. Germline lookup yields CDR1 SEHNR and CDR2 FQNEAQ (reference sequence). The CDR3 has 17 residues. Trimming at V came to 5 bases and at J to 4 bases, leaving 8 bases not matched to a gene. CDR3 in DNA: TGTGCCAGCAGCCCGCTAGCGGGAGGGCCTGGCACCGGGGAGCTGTTTTTT. It translates to CASSPLAGGPGTGELFF.

The V call is TRBV29-1, the J call TRBJ2-3; perhaps TRBD2 as D (5 bases). Trimming stripped 3 bases from V and 9 bases from J, with 13 bases between. Germline CDR1 and CDR2: SQVTM and ANQGSEA. The CDR3 is made up of 12 amino acids. The CDR3 nucleotides are TGCAGCGTTGATGAGCGGCAGGACACGCAGTATTTT. Amino acids: CSVDERQDTQYF.

The chain is built from TRBV5-4 and TRBJ2-3; 9 bases map to TRBD2. CDR3 length: 17 amino acids. Trimming removed 3 bases from V and 5 bases from J; junction bases left unmatched: 13. Germline CDR1 SGHNT, CDR2 YYREEE (reference sequence). The DNA of the CDR3 is TGTGCCAGCAGCTCCCTCGCGCTAGCGGGATCAGGAGATACGCAGTATTTT. Translated, it gives CASSSLALAGSGDTQYF.

The CDR3 region is CASSVLGGGYGYTF. The DNA for the CDR3 is TGTGCCAGCAGCGTATTGGGGGGTGGCTATGGCTACACCTTC. The chain links TRBV9 to TRBJ1-2; TRBD1 is a possible D gene (5 bases). The V end lost 1 base, the J end lost 4 bases, and 11 bases lay between the germline ends. The V gene's germline CDR1 is SGDLS and CDR2 YYNGEE. CDR3 length equals 14 residues.

Only a few counts were recorded for this clone. The J gene is TRBJ2-7, the V gene TRBV7-9; the D gene is possibly TRBD2 (5 bases). Trimming left V 5 bases short and J 6 bases short, with 17 bases between. The CDR3 extends over 14 amino acids. CDR1 and CDR2 (germline): SEHNR, FQNEAQ (reference sequence). The CDR3 DNA is TGTGCCAGCAGCCCTCAAACGGGGTCCCGCGAGCAGTACTTC. It translates to CASSPQTGSREQYF.

This chain uses TRBV30 with TRBJ2-5; D is possibly TRBD2 (6 bases). The J call may be wrong; the DNA end is better matched by TRBJ2-7. The CDR3 runs to 11 residues. Germline V gives CDR1 GTSNPN, CDR2 SVGIG (reference sequence). CDR3 sequence reads: CAWRWGDEQYF. The CDR3 DNA reads as TGTGCCTGGAGATGGGGGGACGAGCAGTACTTC.

This chain links TRBV18 with TRBJ2-2; D is possibly TRBD1 (5 bases). CDR1 and CDR2 (germline): KGHSH, LQKENI. The CDR3 loop spans 14 amino acids. V lost 1 base and J lost 7, with 10 bases in between. Written as DNA, the CDR3 is TGTGCCAGCTCACCACGCAGGGATGACGGGGAGCTGTTTTTT. Protein: CASSPRRDDGELFF.

The rearrangement links TRBV19 to TRBJ2-5; D is undetermined. Germline-derived CDR1 and CDR2 are LNHDA and SQIVND (reference sequence). V dropped 1 base and J dropped 5 bases, with 8 bases sitting between them. The CDR3 consists of 13 residues. The CDR3 spells CASSIAHLETQYF. Written as DNA, the CDR3 is TGTGCCAGTAGTATAGCCCACTTGGAGACCCAGTACTTC.

This clone has only a few counts. The chain has TRBV30 and TRBJ1-5; D remains ambiguous. The CDR3 loop spans 13 amino acids. Germline V gene lookup returns CDR1 GTSNPN and CDR2 SVGIG (reference sequence). V was clipped by 0 bases and J by 2 bases, with 5 bases between them. CDR3 amino acids: CAWSVQGNQPQHF. DNA for the CDR3: TGTGCCTGGAGTGTCCAGGGCAATCAGCCCCAGCATTTT.

The genes are TRBV5-1 and TRBJ1-1; 7 bases are shared with TRBD1. CDR3 size: 12 residues. V shed 1 base and J 11 bases; nucleotides not matched to a gene: 5. Looked up from germline, CDR1 is SGHRS and CDR2 is YFSETQ. CDR3 in DNA: TGCGCCAGCAGCTTGAGTGGGACAGACGCTTTCTTT. Translated: CASSLSGTDAFF. Together with reference TRBV5-1 and TRBJ1-1, the CDR3 gives the full variable domain: KAGVTQTPRYLIKTRGQQVTLSCSPISGHRSVSWYQQTPGQGLQFLFEYFSETQRNKGNFPGRFSGRQFSNSRSEMNVSTLELGDSALYLCASSLSGTDAFFGQGTRLTVV.

The chain links TRBV7-3 to TRBJ2-1, with 11 bases matching TRBD2. Germline V CDR1 and CDR2: SGHTA, FQGTGA. V trimming: 5 bases; J trimming: 4 bases; junction bases outside the gene matches: 7. This CDR3 is built from 16 residues. CDR3 in amino acids: CASSRTSGSGYNEQFF. DNA for the CDR3: TGTGCCAGCAGCCGAACTAGCGGGAGTGGTTACAATGAGCAGTTCTTC.